This TCR beta chain was sequenced in a study of blood T cell repertoires in COVID-19. Overall study context: COVID-19 samples, acute and convalescent, were from the United States, Italy and Spain. Nucleic acid was either cDNA or gDNA, and it came from T cells, B-cell-depleted T cells, or PBMCs.

Original analysis: Quantification of nucleated cells was approximated via reference gene primer amplification. Assay: immunoSEQ multiplex PCR; the TCRdb copy retains only in-frame clones and omits some. V and J calls plus clone size are reproduced from that table; the DNA served to infer D and trimming. The profile covers 35,000 to 50,000 clones, with about 86% appearing a single time and around 60% taken by the ten largest. V lost 1 base, J lost 1 base, and 1 base stayed unmatched. CDR3 length equals 15 residues. The V gene's germline CDR1 is SGHTA and CDR2 FQGTGA. The TCR comes from a man in his 70s with acute or convalescent COVID-19. Sequenced input: peripheral blood. The genes are TRBV7-3 and TRBJ2-3; TRBD2 matches at 8 bases. The CDR3 sequence: CASSLIGRGTDTQYF. CDR3 DNA sequence: TGTGCCAGCAGCTTAATCGGGAGGGGCACAGATACGCAGTATTTT.